What follows are 19 T cell receptor beta chains derived from one specimen sequenced in a study of cytomegalovirus exposure and HLA in healthy donors. Assay: immunoSEQ multiplex PCR; the TCRdb copy retains only in-frame clones and omits some. The repertoire holds under 250,000 clones, with about nine tenths as singletons. Source material: PBMCs. These receptors were taken from a woman aged 18 to 35 in good health and CMV-seronegative.

Only a few counts were recorded for this clone. The genes are TRBV11-2 and TRBJ2-1; 11 nucleotides agree with TRBD2. The CDR3 is 17 amino acids. V dropped 4 bases and J dropped 3; count of bases not matched to a gene: 8. Germline V CDR1 and CDR2: SGHAT, FQNNGV. The CDR3 DNA reads as TGTGCCAGCAGCTCAACCGGGACTAGCGGAAACTACAATGAGCAGTTCTTC. Its translation is CASSSTGTSGNYNEQFF.

This sequence joins TRBV5-1 and TRBJ2-3, with 9 bases identical to TRBD2. Per the germline V gene, CDR1 is SGHRS and CDR2 is YFSETQ. Unmatched junction bases numbered 4, after V lost 5 bases and J lost 0 bases. This CDR3 comprises 15 residues. CDR3 nucleotide sequence: TGCGCCAGCAGGTCCCTAGCGGGAAGCACAGATACGCAGTATTTT. Translating it yields CASRSLAGSTDTQYF.

The CDR3 DNA follows: TGTGCCAGCAGTTCCGGGACTAGCGGTTACGAGCAGTACTTC. Translation: CASSSGTSGYEQYF. V usage is TRBV2 and J usage is TRBJ2-7; TRBD2 agrees at 11 bases. The CDR3 contains 14 residues. V lost 5 bases and J lost 4; bases outside the gene matches: 4. The V gene's germline CDR1 is SNHLY and CDR2 FYNNEI.

The chain joins TRBV5-4 to TRBJ1-1; no definite D call. Trimming left V 1 base short and J 5 bases short, with 12 bases between. Germline lookup yields CDR1 SGHNT and CDR2 YYREEE (reference sequence). The CDR3 is made up of 14 amino acids. The CDR3 DNA sequence: TGTGCCAGCAGCTTGTCACAATTGAGGACTGAAGCTTTCTTT. It codes for CASSLSQLRTEAFF.

This clone was picked up a small number of times. This rearrangement joins TRBV6-1 to TRBJ2-7; 7 nucleotides match TRBD2. The CDR3 has 13 amino acids. Germline CDR1 is MNHNS and CDR2 is SASEGT. With V trimmed by 4 bases and J by 5 bases, 5 bases remained unmatched. The CDR3 nucleotides read TGTGCCAGCAGTGTCAGGGCGGGAGACGAGCAGTACTTC. This sequence encodes CASSVRAGDEQYF.

The chain uses TRBV6-1 and TRBJ2-7; TRBD2 matches 9 bases. Germline V gene sequence: CDR1 MNHNS, CDR2 SASEGT. CDR3 length equals 15 residues. V shed 11 bases, J shed 5 bases, and the junction held 16 bases outside the gene matches. The CDR3 here is CASTSGHFSFHEQYF. CDR3 coding DNA: TGTGCCTCAACTAGCGGGCATTTCAGTTTCCACGAGCAGTACTTC.

The CDR3 protein is CASKTKAGGTYEQYF. The CDR3, as DNA: TGTGCCAGCAAGACTAAAGCGGGCGGGACCTACGAGCAGTACTTC. The V gene is TRBV6-6, the J gene TRBJ2-7, with D possibly being TRBD2 (6 bases). CDR3 length equals 15 residues. The germline V and J ends were trimmed by 7 bases and 2 bases, with 18 bases remaining between them. CDR1 MNHNY and CDR2 SVGAGI come from the germline V gene (reference sequence).

In this sample, this clone turned up once. The chain combines TRBV11-3 with TRBJ2-7, with 8 bases aligning to TRBD2. The V gene's germline CDR1 is SGHNT and CDR2 YENEEA. This CDR3 has 13 amino acids. Trimming at V came to 1 base and at J to 6 bases, leaving 2 bases not matched to a gene. For the CDR3, the DNA is TGTGCCAGCAGCTTAGCGGGAGGGACCGAGCAGTACTTC. Its translation: CASSLAGGTEQYF.

This chain joins TRBV5-1 and TRBJ1-4, with a possible D match to TRBD1 (6 bases). V was shortened by 4 bases and J by 8 bases, with 15 bases between the two germline ends. There are 14 residues in the CDR3. CDR1 and CDR2 from the germline V gene are SGHRS and YFSETQ. The CDR3 DNA follows: TGCGCCAGCAGCCCCGGGACACTACAAGAAAAACTGTTTTTT. Translation: CASSPGTLQEKLFF.

V is TRBV19 and J is TRBJ1-1; 8 nucleotides line up with TRBD1. Germline CDR1 is LNHDA and CDR2 is SQIVND (reference sequence). CDR3 length: 16 residues. V lost 5 bases and J lost 1; bases outside the gene matches: 9. The CDR3 DNA sequence: TGTGCCAGTAGTCGCAGGACAGGGTATCGGAACACTGAAGCTTTCTTT. Its protein product is CASSRRTGYRNTEAFF.

The rearrangement uses TRBV9 and TRBJ2-7; 15 nucleotides align to TRBD2. The CDR3 consists of 16 residues. CDR1 is SGDLS, CDR2 YYNGEE, per germline. V was pared by 4 bases and J by 3 bases, with 5 bases of the junction left unmatched. The DNA for the CDR3 is TGTGCCAGCAGCCCCGGACTAGCGGGGGGGGACTACGAGCAGTACTTC. It yields the protein CASSPGLAGGDYEQYF.

This sequence joins TRBV7-9 and TRBJ1-5; the D gene is possibly TRBD1 (5 bases). This CDR3 comprises 17 residues. The germline CDR1 and CDR2 sequences are SEHNR and FQNEAQ (reference sequence). V lost 1 base, J lost 4 bases, and 17 bases lay in between. Here the CDR3 reads CASSLGKGRAFNQPQHF. In nucleotides, the CDR3 is TGTGCCAGCAGCTTAGGGAAGGGCAGGGCTTTTAATCAGCCCCAGCATTTT. Full variable domain (remainder filled in from reference TRBV7-9 and TRBJ1-5): DTGVSQNPRHKITKRGQNVTFRCDPISEHNRLYWYRQTLGQGPEFLTYFQNEAQLEKSRLLSDRFSAERPKGSFSTLEIQRTEQGDSAMYLCASSLGKGRAFNQPQHFGDGTRLSIL.

This clone was counted a single time. J is TRBJ2-7 and V is TRBV7-8, with TRBD2 identical over 8 bases. The trim removed 5 bases at V and 2 bases at J, leaving 5 bases unmatched. Germline loops: CDR1 SGHVS, CDR2 FQNEAQ. This CDR3 comprises 14 residues. CDR3 sequence (DNA): TGTGCCAGCAGCCTACTGGGACTAGCCTACGAGCAGTACTTC. Protein sequence: CASSLLGLAYEQYF.

The rearrangement uses TRBV21-1 and TRBJ2-3; the table's D gene call, TRBD2, was not cross checked with the DNA. TRBV21-1 is assigned pseudogene status. CDR3 length equals 16 residues. The CDR3: CASSKVLAGTTDTQYF. In nucleotides, the CDR3 is TGTGCCAGCAGCAAAGTTCTAGCGGGGACGACAGATACGCAGTATTTT.

This clone showed up just once. This sequence joins TRBV28 and TRBJ1-5, with D perhaps matching TRBD1 (5 bases). V was shortened by 4 bases and J by 0 bases, with 10 bases between the two germline ends. There are 15 residues in the CDR3. CDR1 and CDR2 from the germline V gene are MDHEN and SYDVKM. The DNA for the CDR3 is TGTGCCAGCAGTTATAGGGGAATTAGCAATCAGCCCCAGCATTTT. Amino acids: CASSYRGISNQPQHF.

The V and J genes are TRBV7-9 and TRBJ2-5; D is unresolved. The CDR3 runs 14 residues. V was cut by 6 bases and J by 3 bases, with 14 bases left in between. Germline V gene lookup returns CDR1 SEHNR and CDR2 FQNEAQ (reference sequence). CDR3 region: CASSHSVEEETQYF. The CDR3 DNA sequence: TGTGCCAGCAGTCATTCAGTCGAGGAAGAGACCCAGTACTTC. Complete variable domain (other parts from reference TRBV7-9 and TRBJ2-5): DTGVSQNPRHKITKRGQNVTFRCDPISEHNRLYWYRQTLGQGPEFLTYFQNEAQLEKSRLLSDRFSAERPKGSFSTLEIQRTEQGDSAMYLCASSHSVEEETQYFGPGTRLLVL.

The J gene is TRBJ1-2, the V gene TRBV6-1; D is unresolved. The CDR3 spans 15 residues. Germline-derived CDR1 and CDR2 are MNHNS and SASEGT. V lost 7 bases and J lost 0, with 15 bases in between. The CDR3 DNA reads as TGTGCCAGCATCGAACACGGCCAGGCTAACTATGGCTACACCTTC. Translated, it gives CASIEHGQANYGYTF.

The chain links TRBV28 to TRBJ1-2; D call uncertain. CDR1 and CDR2 (germline): MDHEN, SYDVKM. The CDR3 length is 13 residues. Between the trimmed V and J ends, which lost 3 bases and 4 bases, there was a span of 9 bases. CDR3 nucleotides: TGTGCCAGCAGTTTCGCACAGCCCTATGGCTACACCTTC. Translated: CASSFAQPYGYTF.

The chain combines TRBV2 with TRBJ2-1; 9 bases are shared with TRBD2. The CDR3 is 12 amino acids. In germline, CDR1 is SNHLY, CDR2 FYNNEI. Trimming cost V 7 bases and J 6 bases; bases outside gene matches: 1. For the CDR3, the DNA is TGTGCCAGCAAGGGACTAGCCAATGAGCAGTTCTTC. As protein: CASKGLANEQFF. Complete variable domain (other parts from reference TRBV2 and TRBJ2-1): EPEVTQTPSHQVTQMGQEVILRCVPISNHLYFYWYRQILGQKVEFLVSFYNNEISEKSEIFDDQFSVERPDGSNFTLKIRSTKLEDSAMYFCASKGLANEQFFGPGTRLTVL.